This TCR beta chain was observed in a study of OX40 agonist ivuxolimab in advanced cancers. As for the study more broadly: Ivuxolimab, which targeted the costimulatory receptor OX40 (CD134), was an agonistic, fully human IgG2 monoclonal antibody. Intravenous ivuxolimab was administered to patients every 2 weeks at six dose levels: 0.01, 0.1, 0.3, 1.5, 3 and 10 mg/kg. Of the roughly 52 patients in dose escalation, around 20 had hepatocellular carcinoma, some 15 had melanoma, 9 had renal cell carcinoma and 9 had head and neck cancer. In the dose-escalation cohort, roughly 82% of patients were male, and the mean age was around 65 years with a range of roughly 20 to 80. Patients were allowed to have had prior anti-PD-1, anti-PD-L1 or anti-CTLA-4 therapy, and less than 45% of the dose-escalation patients had previously received checkpoint inhibitors. Partial responses occurred in three dose-escalation patients: two with cutaneous melanoma and one with hepatocellular carcinoma. The point of sequencing TCRbeta in the periphery was to test whether ivuxolimab changed TCR sequence diversity and drove clonal T-cell expansion. The paper describes the monotherapy dose-escalation part (N of about 54 patients) of the phase I trial of ivuxolimab. Here is what the overall study found, with its caveats: Low levels of normalized T-cell clonal expansion were also seen in some nonresponding patients. Partial responders in the 0.1-3.0 mg/kg groups had among the lowest normalized peripheral clonal expansion, especially among CD8+ T cells. At doses of 0.1 to 3.0 mg/kg, clonal expansion of both CD4+ and CD8+ T cells in blood was seen between baseline and week 6. Which antigens the clonally expanded peripheral T cells were specific for was not determined. After ivuxolimab, more expanded clones were found on average in CD8+ T cells than in CD4+ T cells.

To sequence the TCRbeta CDR3 region, genomic DNA was isolated from the sorted cells. The immunoSEQ Assay was used for sequencing of TCRbeta CDR3 regions. The source is immuneACCESS, and TCRdb retained only in-frame sequences with V and J called. Part of the clones is not carried over; for the studies checked, unresolved V genes explain less than half of this, and the remainder is unexplained. The sample table lists 16,000 or so clones, approximately 77% of them with a count of one. In total, the top ten clones hold under 15% of the sample. Patients with autoimmune disease history or receiving systemic immunosuppression were excluded from the trial. Peripheral blood for TCR sequencing was drawn from every dose cohort at baseline, at cycle 4 day 1 and at cycle 7 day 1. The samples were taken from a phase I, first-in-human, multicenter, open-label dose-escalation trial of ivuxolimab. Adults with locally advanced or metastatic melanoma, renal cell carcinoma, hepatocellular carcinoma or head and neck squamous cell carcinoma were enrolled in the trial. Before TCR sequencing, CD4+ T cells and CD8+ T cells were sorted from peripheral blood as separate populations.

V loses 1 base of germline sequence and J loses 7 bases, and the interval between the two ends is 14 bases. The germline V gene sets CDR1 to SGHTA and CDR2 to FQGTGA. The CDR3 holds 15 amino acids from the cysteine to the phenylalanine. Only the CDR3 DNA stays, 45 bases, in frame from base 1. This clone has more than one count but fewer than ten. Its antigen is still unknown. Per-base quality was not reported, and no clone a single base away is much larger than it. Material: CD4+ or CD8+ T cells sorted from blood, obtained in a trial of the OX40 agonist ivuxolimab. This sequence uses TRBV7-3 and TRBJ2-1; no D segment can be confidently identified. The clonotype was recovered from an adult with an advanced solid tumor such as melanoma, head and neck, liver or kidney cancer. The base sequence is TGTGCCAGCAGCTTAATGAGTGCAGGCCAGAATGAGCAGTTCTTC. It codes for CASSLMSAGQNEQFF.